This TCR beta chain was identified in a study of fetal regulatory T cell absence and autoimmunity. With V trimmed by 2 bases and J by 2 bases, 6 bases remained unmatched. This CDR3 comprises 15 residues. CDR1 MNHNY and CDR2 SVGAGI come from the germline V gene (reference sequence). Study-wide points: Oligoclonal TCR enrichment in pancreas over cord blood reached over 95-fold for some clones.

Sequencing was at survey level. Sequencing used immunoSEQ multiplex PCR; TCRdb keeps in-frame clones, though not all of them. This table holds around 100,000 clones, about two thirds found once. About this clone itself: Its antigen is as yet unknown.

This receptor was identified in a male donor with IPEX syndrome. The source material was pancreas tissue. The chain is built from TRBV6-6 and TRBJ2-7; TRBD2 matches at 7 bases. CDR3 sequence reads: CASSYLRDYPYEQYF. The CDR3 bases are TGTGCCAGCAGTTACCTTCGGGACTATCCCTACGAGCAGTACTTC.